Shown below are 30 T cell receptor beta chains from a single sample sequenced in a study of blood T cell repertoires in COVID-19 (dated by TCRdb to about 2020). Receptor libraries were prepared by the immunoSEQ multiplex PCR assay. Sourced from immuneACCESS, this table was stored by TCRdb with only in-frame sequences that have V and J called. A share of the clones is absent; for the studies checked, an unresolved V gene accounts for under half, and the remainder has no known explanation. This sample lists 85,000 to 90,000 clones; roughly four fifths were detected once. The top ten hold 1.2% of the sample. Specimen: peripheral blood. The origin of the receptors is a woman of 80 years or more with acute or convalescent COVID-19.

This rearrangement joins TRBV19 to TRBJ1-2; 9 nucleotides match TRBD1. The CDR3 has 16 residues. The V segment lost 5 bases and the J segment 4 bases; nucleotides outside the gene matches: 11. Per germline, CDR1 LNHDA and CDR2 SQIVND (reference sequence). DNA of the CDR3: TGTGCCAGTAGTGGAGTAACAGGGGGCGCCTCCTATGGCTACACCTTC. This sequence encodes CASSGVTGGASYGYTF.

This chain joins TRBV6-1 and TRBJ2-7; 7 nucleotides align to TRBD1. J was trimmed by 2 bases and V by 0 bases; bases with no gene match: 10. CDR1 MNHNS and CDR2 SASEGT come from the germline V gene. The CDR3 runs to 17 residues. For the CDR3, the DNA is TGTGCCAGCAGTGAAGCAGGGGGCCTAAATCTGGCCTACGAGCAGTACTTC. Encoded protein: CASSEAGGLNLAYEQYF.

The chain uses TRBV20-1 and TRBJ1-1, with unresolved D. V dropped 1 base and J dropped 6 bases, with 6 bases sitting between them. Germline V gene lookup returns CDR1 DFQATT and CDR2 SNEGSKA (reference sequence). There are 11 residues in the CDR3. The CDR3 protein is CSARGPAEAFF. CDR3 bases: TGCAGTGCTAGAGGGCCCGCTGAAGCTTTCTTT.

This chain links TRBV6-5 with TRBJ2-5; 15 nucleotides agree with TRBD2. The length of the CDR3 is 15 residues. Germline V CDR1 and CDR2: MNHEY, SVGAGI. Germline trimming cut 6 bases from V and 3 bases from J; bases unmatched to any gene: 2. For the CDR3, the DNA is TGTGCCAGCAGGGGACTAGCGGGGGGCAAAGAGACCCAGTACTTC. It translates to CASRGLAGGKETQYF.

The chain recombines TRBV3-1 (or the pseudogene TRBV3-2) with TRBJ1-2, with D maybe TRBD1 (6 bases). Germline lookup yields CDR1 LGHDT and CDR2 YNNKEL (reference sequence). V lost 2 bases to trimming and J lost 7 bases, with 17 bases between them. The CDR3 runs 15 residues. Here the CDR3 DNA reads TGTGCCAGCAGCCAAACCCTACAGGGAACAAGTGGCTACACCTTC. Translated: CASSQTLQGTSGYTF.

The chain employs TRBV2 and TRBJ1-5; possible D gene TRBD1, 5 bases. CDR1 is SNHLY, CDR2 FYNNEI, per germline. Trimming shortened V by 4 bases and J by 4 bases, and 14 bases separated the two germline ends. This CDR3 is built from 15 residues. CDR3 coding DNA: TGTGCCAGCAGTGTCGATAGGACACGAAATCAGCCCCAGCATTTT. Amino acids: CASSVDRTRNQPQHF.

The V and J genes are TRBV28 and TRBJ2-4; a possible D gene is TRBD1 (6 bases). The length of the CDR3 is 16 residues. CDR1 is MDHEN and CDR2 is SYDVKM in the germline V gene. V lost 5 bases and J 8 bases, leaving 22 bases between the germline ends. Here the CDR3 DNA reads TGTGCCAGCAGTACACAGGGTGTTGCGAACATGGACATTCAGTACTTC. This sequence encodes CASSTQGVANMDIQYF.

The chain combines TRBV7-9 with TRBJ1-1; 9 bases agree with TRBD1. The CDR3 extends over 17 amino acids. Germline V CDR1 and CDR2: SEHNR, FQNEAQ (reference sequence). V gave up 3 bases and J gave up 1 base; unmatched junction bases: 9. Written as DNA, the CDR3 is TGTGCCAGCAGCTTGGCGGCACTACAGGGGGCGAACACTGAAGCTTTCTTT. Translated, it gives CASSLAALQGANTEAFF.

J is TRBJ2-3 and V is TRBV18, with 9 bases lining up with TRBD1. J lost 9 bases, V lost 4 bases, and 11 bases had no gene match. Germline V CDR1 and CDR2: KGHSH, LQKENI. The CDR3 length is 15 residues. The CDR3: CASSLGRQGGSTQYF. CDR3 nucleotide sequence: TGTGCCAGCTCACTCGGAAGACAGGGGGGATCCACGCAGTATTTT.

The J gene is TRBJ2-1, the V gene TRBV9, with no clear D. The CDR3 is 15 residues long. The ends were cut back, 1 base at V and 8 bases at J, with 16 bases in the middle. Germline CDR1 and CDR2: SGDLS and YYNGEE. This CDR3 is CASSVFVSGGDEQFF. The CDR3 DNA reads TGTGCCAGCAGCGTATTCGTCTCGGGTGGCGATGAGCAGTTCTTC.

The CDR3: CASRLQTSGGNRYEQYF. The CDR3 DNA follows: TGCGCCAGCAGGCTCCAGACTAGCGGGGGGAATCGCTACGAGCAGTACTTC. This chain links TRBV4-1 with TRBJ2-7, with 13 bases fitting TRBD2. The CDR3 runs 17 residues. Germline V gives CDR1 MGHRA, CDR2 YSYEKL. Trimming removed 6 bases from V and 3 bases from J; junction bases left unmatched: 11.

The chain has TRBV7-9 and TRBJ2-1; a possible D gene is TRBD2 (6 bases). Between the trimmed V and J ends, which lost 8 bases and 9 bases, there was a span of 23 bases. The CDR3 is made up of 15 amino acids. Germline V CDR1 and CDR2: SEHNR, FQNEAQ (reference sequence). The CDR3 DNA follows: TGTGCCAGCGGGTCCTTTAGCGGTAGATCTGGTGAGCAGTTCTTC. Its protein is CASGSFSGRSGEQFF.

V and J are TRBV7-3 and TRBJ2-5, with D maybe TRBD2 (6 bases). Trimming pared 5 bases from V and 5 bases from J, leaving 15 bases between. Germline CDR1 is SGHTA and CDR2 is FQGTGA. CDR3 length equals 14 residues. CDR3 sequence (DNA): TGTGCCAGCAGCCCCCTCGGGGGTGGGGAGACCCAGTACTTC. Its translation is CASSPLGGGETQYF. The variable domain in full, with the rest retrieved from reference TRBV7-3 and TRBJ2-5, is GAGVSQTPSNKVTEKGKYVELRCDPISGHTALYWYRQSLGQGPEFLIYFQGTGAADDSGLPNDRFFAVRPEGSVSTLKIQRTERGDSAVYLCASSPLGGGETQYFGPGTRLLVL.

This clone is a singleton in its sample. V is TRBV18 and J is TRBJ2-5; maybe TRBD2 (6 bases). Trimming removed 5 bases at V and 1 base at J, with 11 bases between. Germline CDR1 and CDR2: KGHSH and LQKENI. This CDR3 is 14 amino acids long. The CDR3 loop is CASSLRGSQETQYF. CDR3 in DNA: TGTGCCAGCTCATTGCGGGGTTCCCAAGAGACCCAGTACTTC.

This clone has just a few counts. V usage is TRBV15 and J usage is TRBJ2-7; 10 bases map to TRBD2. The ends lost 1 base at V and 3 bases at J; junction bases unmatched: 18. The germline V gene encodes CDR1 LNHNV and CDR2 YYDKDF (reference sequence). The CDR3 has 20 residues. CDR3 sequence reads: CATSRVPTAGGSLRVYEQYF. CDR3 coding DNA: TGTGCCACCAGCAGAGTACCGACAGCGGGAGGGTCCCTCAGGGTCTACGAGCAGTACTTC.

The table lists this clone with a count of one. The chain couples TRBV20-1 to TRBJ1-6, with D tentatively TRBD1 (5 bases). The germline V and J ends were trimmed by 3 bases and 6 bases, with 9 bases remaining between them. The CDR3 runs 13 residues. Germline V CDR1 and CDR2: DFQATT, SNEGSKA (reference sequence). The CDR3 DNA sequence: TGCAGTGCTAGTAGACAGATTAATTCACCCCTCCACTTT. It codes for CSASRQINSPLHF.

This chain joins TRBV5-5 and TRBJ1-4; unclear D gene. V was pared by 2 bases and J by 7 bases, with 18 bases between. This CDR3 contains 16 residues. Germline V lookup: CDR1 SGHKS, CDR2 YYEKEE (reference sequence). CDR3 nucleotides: TGTGCCAGCAGCTTAAACGGTTTGAGTGTCGGTGAAAAACTGTTTTTT. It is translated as CASSLNGLSVGEKLFF.

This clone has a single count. CDR3 in DNA: TGCGCCAGCAGCTTACAGGGGGCGGTCGCAGATACGCAGTATTTT. It is translated as CASSLQGAVADTQYF. This rearrangement joins TRBV5-1 to TRBJ2-3; 9 bases align to TRBD1. J lost 4 bases, V lost 2 bases, and 5 bases had no gene match. Germline CDR1 reads SGHRS; CDR2 reads YFSETQ. The CDR3 spans 15 residues.

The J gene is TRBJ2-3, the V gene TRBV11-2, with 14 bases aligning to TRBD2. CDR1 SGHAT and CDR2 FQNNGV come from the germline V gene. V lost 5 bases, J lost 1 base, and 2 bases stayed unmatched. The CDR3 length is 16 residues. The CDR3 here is CASSPGLAGGTDTQYF. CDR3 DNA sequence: TGTGCCAGCAGCCCGGGACTAGCGGGGGGCACAGATACGCAGTATTTT.

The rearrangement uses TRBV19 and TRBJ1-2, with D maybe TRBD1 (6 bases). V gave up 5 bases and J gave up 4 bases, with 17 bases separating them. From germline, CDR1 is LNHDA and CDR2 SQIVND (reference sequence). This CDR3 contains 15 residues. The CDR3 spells CASSQNRAPIYGYTF. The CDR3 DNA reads TGTGCCAGTAGTCAGAACAGGGCACCGATCTATGGCTACACCTTC.

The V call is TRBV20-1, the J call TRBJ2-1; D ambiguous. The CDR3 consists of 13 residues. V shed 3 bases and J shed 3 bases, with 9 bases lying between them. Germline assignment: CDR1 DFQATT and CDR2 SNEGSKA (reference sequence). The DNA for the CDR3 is TGCAGTGCTAGTCAAAAGCTCTACAATGAGCAGTTCTTC. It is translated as CSASQKLYNEQFF.

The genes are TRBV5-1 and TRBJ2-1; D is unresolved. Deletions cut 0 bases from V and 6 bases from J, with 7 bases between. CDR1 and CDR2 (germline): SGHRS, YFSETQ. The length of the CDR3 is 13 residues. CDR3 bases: TGCGCCAGCAGCTTGGCGCCGGGCAATGAGCAGTTCTTC. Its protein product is CASSLAPGNEQFF.

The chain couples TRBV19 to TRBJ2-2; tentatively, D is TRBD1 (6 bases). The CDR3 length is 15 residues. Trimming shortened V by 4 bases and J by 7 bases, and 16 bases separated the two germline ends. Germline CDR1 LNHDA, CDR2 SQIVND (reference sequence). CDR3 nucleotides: TGTGCCAGTAGTACCCAAACAGGGTTGGGCGGGGAGCTGTTTTTT. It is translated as CASSTQTGLGGELFF.

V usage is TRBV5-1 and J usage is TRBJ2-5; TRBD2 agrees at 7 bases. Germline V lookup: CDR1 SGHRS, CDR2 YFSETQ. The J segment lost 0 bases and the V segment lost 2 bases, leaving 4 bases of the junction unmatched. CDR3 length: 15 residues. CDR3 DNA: TGCGCCAGCAGCTTTGGGGGGAGGGACCAAGAGACCCAGTACTTC. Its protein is CASSFGGRDQETQYF.

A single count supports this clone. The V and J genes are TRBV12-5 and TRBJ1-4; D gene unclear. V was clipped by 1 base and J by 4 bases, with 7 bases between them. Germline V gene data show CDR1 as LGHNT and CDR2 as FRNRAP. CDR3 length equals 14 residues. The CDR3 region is CASGLGEVNEKLFF. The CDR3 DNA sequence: TGTGCTAGTGGTTTGGGAGAAGTTAATGAAAAACTGTTTTTT.

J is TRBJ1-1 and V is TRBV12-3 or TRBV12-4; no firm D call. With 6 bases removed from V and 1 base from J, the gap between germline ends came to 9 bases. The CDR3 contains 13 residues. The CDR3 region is CASSITPNTEAFF. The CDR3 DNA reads TGTGCCAGCAGCATCACACCGAACACTGAAGCTTTCTTT.

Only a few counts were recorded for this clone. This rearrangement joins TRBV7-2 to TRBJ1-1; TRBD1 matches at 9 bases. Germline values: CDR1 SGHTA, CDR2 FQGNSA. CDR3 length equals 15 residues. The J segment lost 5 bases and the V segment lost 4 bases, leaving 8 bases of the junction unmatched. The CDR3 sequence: CASSSRDRVGTEAFF. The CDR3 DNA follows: TGTGCCAGCAGCTCCCGGGACAGGGTGGGGACTGAAGCTTTCTTT. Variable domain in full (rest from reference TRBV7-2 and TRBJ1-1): GAGVSQSPSNKVTEKGKDVELRCDPISGHTALYWYRQSLGQGLEFLIYFQGNSAPDKSGLPSDRFSAERTGGSVSTLTIQRTQQEDSAVYLCASSSRDRVGTEAFFGQGTRLTVV.

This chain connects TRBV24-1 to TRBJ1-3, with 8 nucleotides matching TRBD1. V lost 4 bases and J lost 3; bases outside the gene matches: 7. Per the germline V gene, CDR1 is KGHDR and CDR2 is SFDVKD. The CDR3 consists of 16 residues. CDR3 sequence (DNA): TGTGCCACCAGTGACCTGGACAGGGACTGTGGAAACACCATATATTTT. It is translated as CATSDLDRDCGNTIYF.

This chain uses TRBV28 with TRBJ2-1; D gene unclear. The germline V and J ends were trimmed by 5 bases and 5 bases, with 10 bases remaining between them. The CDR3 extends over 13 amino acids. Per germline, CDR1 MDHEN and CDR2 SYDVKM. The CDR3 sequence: CASSKQPNNEQFF. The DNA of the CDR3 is TGTGCCAGCAGTAAACAGCCAAACAATGAGCAGTTCTTC.

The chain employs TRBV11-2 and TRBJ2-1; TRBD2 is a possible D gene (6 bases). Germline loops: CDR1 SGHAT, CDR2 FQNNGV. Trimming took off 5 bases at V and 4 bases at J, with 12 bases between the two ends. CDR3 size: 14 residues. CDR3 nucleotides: TGTGCCAGCAGCCACGGGACTTCTTACAATGAGCAGTTCTTC. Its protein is CASSHGTSYNEQFF.